Below are 23 T cell receptor beta chains sequenced from a single sample in a study of CD8 T cells in ankylosing spondylitis. MiXCR, run by TCRdb on the 5' RACE reads, gives a single entry per CDR3 protein. The table includes roughly 180,000 distinct CDR3 sequences, 9.8% detected once. The sample comprised blood, either unsorted or a sorted T cell fraction (not recorded which). The receptor source for this set is a female donor with ankylosing spondylitis or in good health (not recorded which).

Many counts were recorded for this clonotype. In nucleotides, the CDR3 is TGTGCCAGCAGTGACTCGAAAGAGACCGGGGAGCTGTTTTTT. The encoded protein is CASSDSKETGELFF. The V call is TRBV6-4, the J call TRBJ2-2; unclear D gene. CDR3 length: 14 amino acids. Germline assignment: CDR1 MRHNA and CDR2 SNTAGT. Deletions cut 0 bases from V and 5 bases from J, with 7 bases between.

This clonotype was observed at least ten times. The chain uses TRBV7-9 and TRBJ2-1, with D unresolved. The CDR3 runs 15 residues. The V gene lost 5 bases and the J gene lost 0 bases, with 11 bases spanning the gap. The germline V gene has CDR1 SEHNR and CDR2 FQNEAQ (reference sequence). The CDR3 protein is CASSPRAVSYNEQFF. The CDR3 region has the DNA TGTGCCAGCAGCCCTCGGGCGGTCTCCTACAATGAGCAGTTCTTC.

This clonotype was recorded a few times. J is TRBJ2-2 and V is TRBV9; 9 bases agree with TRBD1. Germline values: CDR1 SGDLS, CDR2 YYNGEE. V was clipped by 7 bases and J by 6 bases; unmatched bases: 10. The CDR3 runs to 15 residues. CDR3 DNA: TGTGCCAGCGAGGTGGGACAGGGTCGGGCCGGGGAGCTGTTTTTT. It translates to CASEVGQGRAGELFF. Full variable domain (rest looked up from reference TRBV9 and TRBJ2-2): DSGVTQTPKHLITATGQRVTLRCSPRSGDLSVYWYQQSLDQGLQFLIQYYNGEERAKGNILERFSAQQFPDLHSELNLSSLELGDSALYFCASEVGQGRAGELFFGEGSRLTVL.

There are many counts of this clonotype. The chain is built from TRBV4-3 and TRBJ2-7, with a possible D match to TRBD1 (6 bases). Looked up from germline, CDR1 is LGHNA and CDR2 is YSLEER. Trimming shortened V by 1 base and J by 3 bases, and 10 bases separated the two germline ends. This CDR3 spans 14 amino acids. As DNA, the CDR3 is TGCGCCAGCAGCCAAGTGCAGGGGAGCTACGAGCAGTACTTC. It yields the protein CASSQVQGSYEQYF.

This clonotype was counted a few times. The chain links TRBV4-3 to TRBJ2-7; D is possibly TRBD2 (5 bases). The CDR3 is 16 amino acids. V lost 0 bases to trimming and J lost 3 bases, with 15 bases between them. The germline gives CDR1 LGHNA, CDR2 YSLEER. The CDR3 DNA reads TGCGCCAGCAGCCAAGATCGAGGACCGGGGAACTACGAGCAGTACTTC. Encoded protein: CASSQDRGPGNYEQYF.

The gene calls are TRBV15 and TRBJ2-3; D ambiguous. Germline CDR1 LNHNV, CDR2 YYDKDF (reference sequence). CDR3 length: 13 residues. V was cut by 8 bases and J by 0 bases, with 9 bases left in between. The CDR3: CATRRGSTDTQYF. In DNA, the CDR3 is TGTGCCACCCGACGCGGTAGCACAGATACGCAGTATTTT.

This clonotype was seen a handful of times. The chain is built from TRBV7-9 and TRBJ1-4; TRBD1 matches at 10 bases. CDR3 length equals 14 residues. Trimming removed 6 bases from V and 8 bases from J; junction bases left unmatched: 6. Germline V lookup: CDR1 SEHNR, CDR2 FQNEAQ (reference sequence). The chain's CDR3 is CASRAGTGEEKLFF. CDR3 nucleotide sequence: TGTGCCAGCAGGGCCGGGACAGGGGAAGAAAAACTGTTTTTT.

The sample holds many counts of this clonotype. The CDR3 sequence is CASVNSGANVLTF. In DNA, the CDR3 is TGTGCCAGCGTAAACTCTGGGGCCAACGTCCTGACTTTC. The rearrangement links TRBV6-2 or TRBV6-3 to TRBJ2-6, with no clear D. The germline gives CDR1 MNHEY, CDR2 SVGEGT. V lost 8 bases and J lost 0, with 5 bases in between. The CDR3 is 13 amino acids.

This chain uses TRBV20-1 with TRBJ2-5; the match to TRBD2 covers 11 bases. The junction had 4 bases not matched to a gene; V was cut back by 0 bases and J by 4 bases. Germline-derived CDR1 and CDR2 are DFQATT and SNEGSKA (reference sequence). The CDR3 covers 15 residues. CDR3 sequence (DNA): TGCAGTGCTAGAGATAAAGGGACTAGCGGAGAGACCCAGTACTTC. Translation gives CSARDKGTSGETQYF.

The rearrangement joins TRBV9 to TRBJ2-1, with D perhaps matching TRBD2 (6 bases). The CDR3 totals 15 residues. Germline V CDR1 and CDR2: SGDLS, YYNGEE. Between the trimmed V and J ends, which lost 0 bases and 3 bases, there was a span of 10 bases. The CDR3 reads CASSVGGEGYNEQFF. CDR3 DNA: TGTGCCAGCAGCGTAGGCGGGGAAGGCTACAATGAGCAGTTCTTC.

This chain uses TRBV27 with TRBJ2-3; TRBD1 matches at 7 bases. Trimming cost V 2 bases and J 1 base; bases outside gene matches: 6. Germline CDR1 is MNHEY and CDR2 is SMNVEV (reference sequence). The CDR3 has 16 residues. The CDR3 spells CASSLIGGWRTDTQYF. Written as DNA, the CDR3 is TGTGCCAGCAGTTTAATAGGGGGCTGGCGCACAGATACGCAGTATTTT.

This clonotype has a count of ten or more. V and J are TRBV3-1 and TRBJ2-7; D tentatively fits TRBD1 or TRBD2 (5 bases each). Germline lookup yields CDR1 LGHDT and CDR2 YNNKEL (reference sequence). The CDR3 runs to 13 residues. The V gene lost 1 base and the J gene lost 2 bases, with 6 bases spanning the gap. CDR3 sequence (DNA): TGTGCCAGCAGCCAAGTGGGGGCCTACGAGCAGTACTTC. It yields the protein CASSQVGAYEQYF.

This clonotype appeared a few times. V is TRBV11-2 and J is TRBJ2-4; 7 nucleotides match TRBD2. Trimming cost V 4 bases and J 0 bases; bases outside gene matches: 6. This CDR3 contains 16 residues. Germline CDR1 is SGHAT and CDR2 is FQNNGV. The CDR3 here is CASSSLGGGAKNIQYF. The CDR3 coding sequence is TGTGCCAGCAGCTCCCTGGGGGGGGGAGCCAAAAACATTCAGTACTTC. Combining the CDR3 with reference TRBV11-2 and TRBJ2-4 gives the whole variable domain EAGVAQSPRYKIIEKRQSVAFWCNPISGHATLYWYQQILGQGPKLLIQFQNNGVVDDSQLPKDRFSAERLKGVDSTLKIQPAKLEDSAVYLCASSSLGGGAKNIQYFGAGTRLSVL.

V and J are TRBV28 and TRBJ2-1; TRBD2 is a possible D gene (6 bases). The CDR3 contains 14 residues. Germline V gene lookup returns CDR1 MDHEN and CDR2 SYDVKM. The V end was cut by 3 bases, the J end by 6 bases, with 12 bases between. CDR3 sequence: CASSLDPGVNEQFF. In nucleotides, the CDR3 is TGTGCCAGCAGTTTGGATCCGGGGGTCAATGAGCAGTTCTTC.

V and J are TRBV7-9 and TRBJ1-4; TRBD1 is a possible D gene (6 bases). The CDR3 spans 15 residues. Germline-derived CDR1 and CDR2 are SEHNR and FQNEAQ (reference sequence). V gave up 5 bases and J gave up 8 bases, with 18 bases separating them. Here the CDR3 DNA reads TGTGCCAGCAGCCCCACCGGGGGGCAGGGGGAAAAACTGTTTTTT. Translation: CASSPTGGQGEKLFF. The full variable domain, completed using reference TRBV7-9 and TRBJ1-4, is DTGVSQNPRHKITKRGQNVTFRCDPISEHNRLYWYRQTLGQGPEFLTYFQNEAQLEKSRLLSDRFSAERPKGSFSTLEIQRTEQGDSAMYLCASSPTGGQGEKLFFGSGTQLSVL.

This clonotype has only a few counts. This chain links TRBV6-5 with TRBJ2-5; D uncertain. There are 15 residues in the CDR3. Germline V gene sequence: CDR1 MNHEY, CDR2 SVGAGI. Trimming removed 2 bases from V and 1 base from J, with 11 bases in between. For the CDR3, the DNA is TGTGCCAGCAGTTACGTCAGCCGGCCCCAAGAGACCCAGTACTTC. It translates to CASSYVSRPQETQYF.

The genes are TRBV29-1 and TRBJ2-2; 8 nucleotides match TRBD2. Germline lookup yields CDR1 SQVTM and CDR2 ANQGSEA. The trim removed 4 bases at V and 2 bases at J, leaving 12 bases unmatched. This CDR3 spans 17 amino acids. In DNA, the CDR3 is TGCAGCGTTGCCTCACTCTTAGCGGGGCGAAACACCGGGGAGCTGTTTTTT. This translates into CSVASLLAGRNTGELFF.

This clonotype was detected a few times. V is TRBV20-1 and J is TRBJ2-7; possibly TRBD1 for D (6 bases). Germline CDR1 DFQATT, CDR2 SNEGSKA (reference sequence). Trimming removed 0 bases from V and 3 bases from J, with 15 bases in between. The CDR3 consists of 15 residues. The CDR3 DNA reads as TGCAGTGCTAGAGAGACTACCGGGACATACTACGAGCAGTACTTC. It encodes CSARETTGTYYEQYF.

The sample holds many counts of this clonotype. V and J are TRBV4-3 and TRBJ2-7, with 9 bases that match TRBD1. Germline V gene data show CDR1 as LGHNA and CDR2 as YSLEER. This CDR3 comprises 16 residues. Trimming cost V 0 bases and J 4 bases; bases outside gene matches: 7. CDR3 loop: CASSQDVGQGRYEQYF. CDR3 DNA: TGCGCCAGCAGCCAAGATGTGGGACAGGGACGGTACGAGCAGTACTTC.

This clonotype appeared a few times. V usage is TRBV2 and J usage is TRBJ2-2; D remains ambiguous. Germline V gene lookup returns CDR1 SNHLY and CDR2 FYNNEI. Trimming cost V 4 bases and J 1 base, with 7 bases left between them. The CDR3 is 14 amino acids. The CDR3 here is CASSGLLNTGELFF. The CDR3 DNA reads as TGTGCCAGCAGTGGACTTTTGAACACCGGGGAGCTGTTTTTT.

This clonotype was counted many times. The V and J genes are TRBV20-1 and TRBJ2-1; D is perhaps TRBD2 (5 bases). Per germline, CDR1 DFQATT and CDR2 SNEGSKA (reference sequence). This CDR3 is 14 amino acids long. V was clipped by 6 bases and J by 4 bases, with 16 bases between them. CDR3 coding DNA: TGCAGTGCGCTCGGGATAGCGAGTTACAATGAGCAGTTCTTC. Translated, it gives CSALGIASYNEQFF.

The chain joins TRBV5-8 to TRBJ1-3; D possibly corresponds to TRBD1 (6 bases). Germline V CDR1 and CDR2: SGHTS, YDEGEE. This CDR3 contains 15 residues. Trimming left V 4 bases short and J 7 bases short, with 18 bases between. CDR3 sequence (DNA): TGTGCCAGCAGCCCCGACAGGACGTCTAGGAACACCATATATTTT. This encodes CASSPDRTSRNTIYF.

This clonotype has just a few counts. The gene calls are TRBV20-1 and TRBJ2-7; 7 bases line up with TRBD2. The junction had 10 bases not matched to a gene; V was cut back by 6 bases and J by 2 bases. CDR1 is DFQATT, CDR2 SNEGSKA, per germline (reference sequence). This CDR3 is built from 14 residues. This CDR3 reads CSASGLAEAYEQYF. DNA for the CDR3: TGCAGTGCAAGCGGTCTAGCGGAGGCCTACGAGCAGTACTTC.